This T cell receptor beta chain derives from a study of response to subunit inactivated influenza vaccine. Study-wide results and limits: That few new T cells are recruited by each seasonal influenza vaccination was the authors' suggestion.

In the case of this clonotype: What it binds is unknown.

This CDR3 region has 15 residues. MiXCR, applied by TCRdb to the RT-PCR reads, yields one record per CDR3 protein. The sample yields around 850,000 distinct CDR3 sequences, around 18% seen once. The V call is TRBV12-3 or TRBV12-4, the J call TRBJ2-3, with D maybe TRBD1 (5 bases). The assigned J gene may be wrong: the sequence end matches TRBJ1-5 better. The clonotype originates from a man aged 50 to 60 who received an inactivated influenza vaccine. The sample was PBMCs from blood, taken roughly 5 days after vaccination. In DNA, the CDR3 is TGTGCCAGCTCCACGGGCTGGGGCATCCTCGATACGCAGCATTTT. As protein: CASSTGWGILDTQHF.